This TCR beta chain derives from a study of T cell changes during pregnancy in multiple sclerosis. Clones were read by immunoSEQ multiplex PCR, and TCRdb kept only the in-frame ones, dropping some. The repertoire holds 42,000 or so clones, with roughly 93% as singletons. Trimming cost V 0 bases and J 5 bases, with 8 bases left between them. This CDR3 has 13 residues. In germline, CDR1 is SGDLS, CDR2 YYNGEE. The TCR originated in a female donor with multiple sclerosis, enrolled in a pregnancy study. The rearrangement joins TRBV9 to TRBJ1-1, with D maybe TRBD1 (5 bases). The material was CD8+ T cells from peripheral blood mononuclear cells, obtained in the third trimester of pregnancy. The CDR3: CASSVAAGTEAFF. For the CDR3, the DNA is TGTGCCAGCAGCGTAGCAGCAGGGACTGAAGCTTTCTTT.